These T cell receptor beta chains were read from a single sample in a study of T-cell reconstitution after alpha-beta-depleted transplantation in children. MiXCR was run by TCRdb on the PCR reads, yielding one entry per CDR3 protein. The sample lists about 440,000 distinct CDR3 sequences; roughly two fifths were seen once. This material consisted of PBMCs, taken before TCRalphabeta/CD19-depleted stem cell transplant. The receptors come from a girl aged 2-10 years with aplastic anemia, due to receive a stem cell transplant. Each CDR3 is given without its conserved first and last residue.

J: TRBJ2-1; V: TRBV7-3; CDR3: ASSPGTSGTMEQF
J: TRBJ2-7; V: TRBV28; CDR3: ASSPLFNEQY
J: TRBJ2-1; V: TRBV28; CDR3: ASRKQGGSGGPKINEQF
J: TRBJ2-5; V: TRBV14; CDR3: ASRLRGETQY
J: TRBJ2-7; V: TRBV20-1; CDR3: CASPSFRGRTYEQY
J: TRBJ2-5; V: TRBV18; CDR3: ASSPLSTSGRRGETQY
J: TRBJ2-1; V: TRBV20-1; CDR3: SADYGLAGASPTGEQF
J: TRBJ2-7; V: TRBV28; CDR3: ASNPPRSRAGEQY
J: TRBJ1-1; V: TRBV2; CDR3: ASSYRGGTEAF
J: TRBJ2-7; V: TRBV5-1; CDR3: ASSTHSGYEQY
J: TRBJ1-2; V: TRBV2; CDR3: ASSDFRVGGYGYT
J: TRBJ1-6; V: TRBV4-2; CDR3: ASSRRDRRAGSSYNSPLH
J: TRBJ2-7; V: TRBV2; CDR3: ASSEQGFEQY
J: TRBJ1-1; V: TRBV28; CDR3: ASRRGGAAPMNTEAF
J: TRBJ2-2; V: TRBV5-1; CDR3: ASSDGLAGATGELF
J: TRBJ2-5; V: TRBV20-1; CDR3: SGTVQETQY
J: TRBJ2-3; V: TRBV7-8; CDR3: ASSQRLAGALTQY